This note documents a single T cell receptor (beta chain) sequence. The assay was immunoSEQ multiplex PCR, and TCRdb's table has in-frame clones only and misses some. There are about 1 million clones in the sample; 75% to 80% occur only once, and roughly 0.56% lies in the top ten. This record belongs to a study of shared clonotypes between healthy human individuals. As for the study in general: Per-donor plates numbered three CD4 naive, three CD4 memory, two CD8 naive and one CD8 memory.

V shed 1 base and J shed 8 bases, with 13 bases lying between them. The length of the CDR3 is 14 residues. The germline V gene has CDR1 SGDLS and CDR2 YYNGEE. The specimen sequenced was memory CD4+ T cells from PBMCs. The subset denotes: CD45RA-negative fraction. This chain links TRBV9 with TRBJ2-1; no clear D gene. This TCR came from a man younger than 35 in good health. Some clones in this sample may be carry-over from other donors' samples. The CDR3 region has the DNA TGTGCCAGCAGCGTAACCCCACGACTTGATGAGCAGTTCTTC. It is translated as CASSVTPRLDEQFF.